Listed below are T cell receptor beta chains from one sample, sequenced in a study of shared clonotypes between healthy human individuals. The table came from immunoSEQ multiplex PCR; TCRdb's copy has only in-frame clones and leaves some out. The repertoire has 1,500,000 or so clones, about 96% of them found once; the top ten carry approximately 1.1%. The sequencing input was naive CD4+ T cells sorted from blood. The receptors were gathered from a man aged 25 to 45 in good health. CDR3s leave out the opening cysteine and the closing phenylalanine or tryptophan. The order of the fields is clone size, V gene, CDR3 protein. Some rows mark clone size as missing; the rest say once, few, many or name a class of expanded clone.

clone_size: -; v_call: TRBV5-1; cdr3_aa: ASSPDRVSYNEQF
clone_size: -; v_call: TRBV5-4; cdr3_aa: ASSLMGQADYEQY
clone_size: -; v_call: TRBV11-3; cdr3_aa: ASSLDRIAGVGEQY
clone_size: -; v_call: TRBV19; cdr3_aa: ASSKTPSRTNYGYT
clone_size: -; v_call: TRBV2; cdr3_aa: ASSASYLNQPQH
clone_size: -; v_call: TRBV18; cdr3_aa: ASSRGVAGYNEQF
clone_size: -; v_call: TRBV2; cdr3_aa: ASKWAYEQY
clone_size: -; v_call: TRBV5-4; cdr3_aa: ASSPRLAGNNEQF
clone_size: -; v_call: TRBV25-1; cdr3_aa: ASSDSGAYEQY
clone_size: -; v_call: TRBV5-1; cdr3_aa: ASSLSRGNTGELF
clone_size: -; v_call: TRBV7-6; cdr3_aa: ASSPREWPDTQY
clone_size: -; v_call: TRBV6-5; cdr3_aa: ASTAGQAYGYT
clone_size: -; v_call: TRBV15; cdr3_aa: ATSPALSGGETQY
clone_size: -; v_call: TRBV14; cdr3_aa: ASSEGTTRGEQY
clone_size: -; v_call: TRBV11-2; cdr3_aa: ASSSTGSDLSGANVLT
clone_size: -; v_call: TRBV6-4; cdr3_aa: ASSEGAGANTGELF
clone_size: -; v_call: TRBV7-2; cdr3_aa: ASSAPGTSGRNEQY
clone_size: -; v_call: TRBV30; cdr3_aa: ACRRRGADEKLF
clone_size: -; v_call: TRBV27; cdr3_aa: ASSSGTGNTGELF
clone_size: -; v_call: TRBV30; cdr3_aa: AWSVARTSGGDTQY
clone_size: -; v_call: TRBV5-4; cdr3_aa: ASSFLQGALGTEAF
clone_size: -; v_call: TRBV18; cdr3_aa: ASSPPLLYYGYT
clone_size: -; v_call: TRBV6-5; cdr3_aa: ASSYSEVAVSYGYT
clone_size: -; v_call: TRBV4-3; cdr3_aa: ASSQGQGARGDTQY
clone_size: -; v_call: TRBV7-9; cdr3_aa: ASSPGIYNEQF
clone_size: -; v_call: TRBV14; cdr3_aa: ASSPTETYGYT
clone_size: -; v_call: TRBV6-1; cdr3_aa: ASRYVGGATDTQY
clone_size: -; v_call: TRBV27; cdr3_aa: ASSLQVDQPQH
clone_size: -; v_call: TRBV5-1; cdr3_aa: ASSLTSNEQF
clone_size: -; v_call: TRBV30; cdr3_aa: AWADNFPGELF
clone_size: -; v_call: TRBV30; cdr3_aa: AWSVGGAVGIQY
clone_size: once; v_call: TRBV2; cdr3_aa: ASSDRASHTEAF
clone_size: -; v_call: TRBV5-6; cdr3_aa: ASSLDRGSYEQY
clone_size: -; v_call: TRBV5-1; cdr3_aa: ASSSTQGWGGANVLT
clone_size: -; v_call: TRBV28; cdr3_aa: ASSLIDEQY
clone_size: -; v_call: TRBV7-9; cdr3_aa: ASSWEAGVGNEQF
clone_size: -; v_call: TRBV9; cdr3_aa: ASSVGGLAGHEQY
clone_size: -; v_call: TRBV19; cdr3_aa: ASSGIDRVNIQY
clone_size: -; v_call: TRBV5-4; cdr3_aa: ASSLQGVQETQY
clone_size: -; v_call: TRBV5-1; cdr3_aa: ASSHDRGGTEAF
clone_size: -; v_call: TRBV19; cdr3_aa: ASSKGLAGVTWAYEQY
clone_size: once; v_call: TRBV5-4; cdr3_aa: ASRTSGSLVHEQY
clone_size: -; v_call: TRBV9; cdr3_aa: ASSVGSSGSYEQY
clone_size: -; v_call: TRBV9; cdr3_aa: ASSMGTVNTEAF
clone_size: -; v_call: TRBV2; cdr3_aa: ASRGYRENTEAF
clone_size: -; v_call: TRBV6-1; cdr3_aa: ASSESHGGNQPQH